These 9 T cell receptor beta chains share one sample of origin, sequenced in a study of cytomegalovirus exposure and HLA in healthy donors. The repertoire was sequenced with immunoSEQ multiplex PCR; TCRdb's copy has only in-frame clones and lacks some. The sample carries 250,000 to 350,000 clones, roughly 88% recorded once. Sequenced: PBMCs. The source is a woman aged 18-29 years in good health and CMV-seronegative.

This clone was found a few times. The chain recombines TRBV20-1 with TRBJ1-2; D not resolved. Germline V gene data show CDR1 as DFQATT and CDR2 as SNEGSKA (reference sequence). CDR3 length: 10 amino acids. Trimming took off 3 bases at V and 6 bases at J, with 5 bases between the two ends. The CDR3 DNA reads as TGCAGTGCTAGGAACAATGGCTACACCTTC. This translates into CSARNNGYTF.

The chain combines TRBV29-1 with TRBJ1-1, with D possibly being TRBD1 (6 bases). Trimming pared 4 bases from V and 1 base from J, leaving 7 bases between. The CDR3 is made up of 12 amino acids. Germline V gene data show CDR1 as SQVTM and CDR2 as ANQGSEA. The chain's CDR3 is CSVGGGNTEAFF. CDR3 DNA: TGCAGCGTTGGAGGGGGGAACACTGAAGCTTTCTTT.

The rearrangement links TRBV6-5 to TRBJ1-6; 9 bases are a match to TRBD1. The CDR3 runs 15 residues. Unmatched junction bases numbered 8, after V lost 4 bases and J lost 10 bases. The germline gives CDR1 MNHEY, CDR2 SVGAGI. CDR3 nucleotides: TGTGCCAGCAGTTCTGGGACAGGGAATAGGTCACCCCTCCACTTT. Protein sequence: CASSSGTGNRSPLHF.

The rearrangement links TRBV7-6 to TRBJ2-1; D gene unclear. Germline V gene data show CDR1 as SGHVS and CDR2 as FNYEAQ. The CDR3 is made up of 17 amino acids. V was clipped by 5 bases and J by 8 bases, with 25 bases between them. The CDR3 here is CASSPSALGMRPHEQFF. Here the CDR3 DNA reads TGTGCCAGCAGCCCCTCCGCGTTGGGTATGCGGCCCCATGAGCAGTTCTTC.

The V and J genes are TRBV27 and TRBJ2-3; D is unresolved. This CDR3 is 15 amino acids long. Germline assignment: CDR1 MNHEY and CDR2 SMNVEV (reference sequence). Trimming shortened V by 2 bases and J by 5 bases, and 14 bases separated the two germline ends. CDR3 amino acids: CASSLGTGFRDTQYF. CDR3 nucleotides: TGTGCCAGCAGTTTAGGAACGGGTTTTAGAGATACGCAGTATTTT.

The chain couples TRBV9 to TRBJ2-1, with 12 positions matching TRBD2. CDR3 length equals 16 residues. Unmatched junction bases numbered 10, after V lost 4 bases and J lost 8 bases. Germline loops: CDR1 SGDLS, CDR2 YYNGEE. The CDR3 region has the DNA TGTGCCAGCAGCCAACCCCTAGCGGGAGGGCCATATGAGCAGTTCTTC. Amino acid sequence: CASSQPLAGGPYEQFF.

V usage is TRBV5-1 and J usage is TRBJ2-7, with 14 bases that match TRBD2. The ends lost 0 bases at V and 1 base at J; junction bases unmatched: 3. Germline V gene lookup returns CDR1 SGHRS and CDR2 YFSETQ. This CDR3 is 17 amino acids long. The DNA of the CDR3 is TGCGCCAGCAGCTTGGGGACTAGCGGGAGGCTATCCTACGAGCAGTACTTC. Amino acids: CASSLGTSGRLSYEQYF. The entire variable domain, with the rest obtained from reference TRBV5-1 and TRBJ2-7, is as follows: KAGVTQTPRYLIKTRGQQVTLSCSPISGHRSVSWYQQTPGQGLQFLFEYFSETQRNKGNFPGRFSGRQFSNSRSEMNVSTLELGDSALYLCASSLGTSGRLSYEQYFGPGTRLTVT.

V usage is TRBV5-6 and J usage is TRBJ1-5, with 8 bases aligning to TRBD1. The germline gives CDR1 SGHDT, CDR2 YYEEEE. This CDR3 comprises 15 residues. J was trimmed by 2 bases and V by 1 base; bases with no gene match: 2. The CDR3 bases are TGTGCCAGCAGCTTGTGGGACAGGCGCAATCAGCCCCAGCATTTT. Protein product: CASSLWDRRNQPQHF.

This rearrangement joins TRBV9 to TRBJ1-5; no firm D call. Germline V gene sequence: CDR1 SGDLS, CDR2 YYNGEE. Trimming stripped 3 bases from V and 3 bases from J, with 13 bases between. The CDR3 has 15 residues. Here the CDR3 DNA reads TGTGCCAGCAGCGCGGGTCCGAGATTCAATCAGCCCCAGCATTTT. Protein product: CASSAGPRFNQPQHF.